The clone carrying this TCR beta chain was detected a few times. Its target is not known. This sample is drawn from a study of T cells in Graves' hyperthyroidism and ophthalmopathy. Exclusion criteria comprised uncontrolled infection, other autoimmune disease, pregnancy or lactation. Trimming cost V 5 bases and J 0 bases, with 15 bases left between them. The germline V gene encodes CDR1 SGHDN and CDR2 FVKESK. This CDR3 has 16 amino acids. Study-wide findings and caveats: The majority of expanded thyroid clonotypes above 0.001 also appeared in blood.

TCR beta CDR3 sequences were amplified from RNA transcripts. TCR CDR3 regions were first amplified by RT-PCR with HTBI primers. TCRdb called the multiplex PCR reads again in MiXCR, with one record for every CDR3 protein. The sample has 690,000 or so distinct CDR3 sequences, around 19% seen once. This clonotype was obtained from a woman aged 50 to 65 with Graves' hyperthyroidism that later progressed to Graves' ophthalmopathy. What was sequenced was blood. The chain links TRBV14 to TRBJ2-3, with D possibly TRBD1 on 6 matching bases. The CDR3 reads CASSRGYAASTDTQYF. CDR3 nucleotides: TGTGCCAGCAGCAGGGGGTATGCGGCTAGCACAGATACGCAGTATTTT. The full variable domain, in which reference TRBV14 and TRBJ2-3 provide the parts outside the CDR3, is EAGVTQFPSHSVIEKGQTVTLRCDPISGHDNLYWYRRVMGKEIKFLLHFVKESKQDESGMPNNRFLAERTGGTYSTLKVQPAELEDSGVYFCASSRGYAASTDTQYFGPGTRLTVL.